Listed below are T cell receptor beta chains from one sample, sequenced in a study of T cell responses to AZD1222 COVID-19 vaccine. TCRdb keeps only in-frame clones here, not all; method: immunoSEQ multiplex PCR. The sample holds over 150,000 clones, 90% to 95% seen once. This sample comprised peripheral blood, obtained 28 days after the second AZD1222 dose. These receptors originate from an adult who received the AZD1222 COVID-19 vaccine. Each CDR3 is given with its conserved first and last residue. D genes are given only for firm matches. A clone size is listed for some rows: how often the clone was seen (once, few, many), or a class if it is expanded.

>.|TRBV6-1|few|TRBJ1-6
CASSVLTGPLEGSPLHF
TGTGCCAGCAGTGTCCTGACAGGTCCCTTAGAGGGATCACCCCTCCACTTT
>TRBD1|TRBV18|once|TRBJ1-1
CASSPPFAGQASYTEAFF
TGTGCCAGCTCACCACCCTTCGCCGGACAGGCGTCTTACACTGAAGCTTTCTTT
>.|TRBV11-2|.|TRBJ2-2
CASSSSGTLNTGELFF
TGTGCCAGCAGCTCATCCGGGACTTTGAACACCGGGGAGCTGTTTTTT
>TRBD2|TRBV5-4|once|TRBJ2-5
CASSLPGTRERETQYF
TGTGCCAGCAGCTTGCCTGGGACTAGGGAGCGAGAGACCCAGTACTTC
>.|TRBV6-1|.|TRBJ1-6
CASSEASANNSPLHF
TGTGCCAGCAGTGAAGCGTCAGCGAATAATTCACCCCTCCACTTT
>TRBD1|TRBV28|once|TRBJ1-1
CASSLGTGPGMNTEAFF
TGTGCCAGCAGTTTGGGGACAGGGCCGGGGATGAACACTGAAGCTTTCTTT
>.|TRBV9|.|TRBJ1-1
CASSTPRLQGGAGKAEAFF
TGTGCCAGCAGTACACCTCGCCTCCAAGGGGGGGCAGGGAAGGCTGAAGCTTTCTTT
>.|TRBV6-5|once|TRBJ1-2
CASSPVTPNHGYTF
TGTGCCAGCAGCCCGGTAACGCCAAACCATGGCTACACCTTC
>.|TRBV6-6|.|TRBJ1-4
CASSVPRGKLHEKLFF
TGTGCCAGCAGCGTACCGAGAGGGAAATTACATGAAAAACTGTTTTTT
>TRBD2|TRBV18|.|TRBJ2-7
CASSPLAGEASYEQYF
TGTGCCAGCTCGCCACTAGCGGGAGAGGCCTCCTACGAGCAGTACTTC
>.|TRBV19|.|TRBJ1-3
CASSTTAGNTIYF
TGTGCCAGTAGTACGACAGCTGGAAACACCATATATTTT
>.|TRBV19|once|TRBJ1-4
CASADSPLGEKLFF
TGTGCCAGCGCGGACAGCCCTCTGGGGGAAAAACTGTTTTTT
>.|TRBV10-3|.|TRBJ1-2
CAIKPVEGTNYGYTF
TGTGCCATCAAACCCGTTGAGGGGACTAACTATGGCTACACCTTC
>.|TRBV19|once|TRBJ1-2
CASSTPLGGGYGYTF
TGTGCCAGTAGTACCCCTCTGGGGGGCGGCTATGGCTACACCTTC
>.|TRBV7-9|.|TRBJ2-2
CASSQLNTGELFF
TGTGCCAGCAGCCAACTGAACACCGGGGAGCTGTTTTTT
>.|TRBV21-1|once|TRBJ2-7
CASSPLCGDEQYF
TGTGCCAGCAGCCCACTTTGTGGGGACGAGCAGTACTTC
>.|TRBV7-8|.|TRBJ1-2
CASSLVGQGPFYGYTF
TGTGCCAGCAGCTTAGTTGGCCAGGGACCCTTCTATGGCTACACCTTC
>TRBD1|TRBV7-2|.|TRBJ1-5
CASSLVGGQGGNQPQHF
TGTGCCAGCAGCTTAGTAGGGGGACAGGGCGGCAATCAGCCCCAGCATTTT
>.|TRBV4-1|.|TRBJ1-1
CASNTYRGKKNTEAFF
TGCGCCAGCAACACCTACCGGGGGAAGAAGAACACTGAAGCTTTCTTT
>.|TRBV5-1|.|TRBJ2-1
CASSLLRGINEQFF
TGCGCCAGCAGCTTGCTCCGGGGAATCAATGAGCAGTTCTTC
>TRBD1|TRBV29-1|.|TRBJ2-3
CSVRQGGTDTQYF
TGCAGCGTTAGACAGGGGGGCACAGATACGCAGTATTTT
>.|TRBV27|.|TRBJ2-3
CASRGSVDTDTQYF
TGTGCCAGCCGCGGCAGTGTCGACACAGATACGCAGTATTTT
>TRBD1|TRBV6-6|.|TRBJ1-4
CASSSTGVSNEKLFF
TGTGCCAGCAGTTCGACAGGGGTTAGTAATGAAAAACTGTTTTTT
>TRBD1|TRBV6-5|.|TRBJ1-3
CASSRTGASGNTIYF
TGTGCCAGCAGCCGCACAGGGGCGTCAGGAAACACCATATATTTT
>TRBD2|TRBV30|once|TRBJ2-1
CAWSLLAGVGHEQFF
TGTGCCTGGAGTCTTCTAGCGGGAGTTGGCCATGAGCAGTTCTTC